Listed here are 17 T cell receptor beta chains from one sample, sequenced in a study of T-cell memory formation after mild COVID-19 (dated by TCRdb to the early 2020s). Library method: 5' RACE. Sequencing instrument: Illumina NovaSeq 6000. TCRdb applied fastp at Q25 and MiXCR to the public reads, then kept only in-frame beta chains. Here each entry gathers all rows of one CDR3 protein and keeps the most common genes and DNA. The sample table lists roughly 620,000 distinct CDR3 sequences, approximately 19% of them with a count of one. The biggest ten clones account for about 11% of the sample. The sequenced sample was PBMCs or a T cell subset sorted from them (not recorded which). The origin of the receptors is an adult woman who had mild COVID-19 (a few samples of this study predate the infection). The sample titles of this study are shuffled in the database, so cell type and time point are left out; the donor was told from shared clones.

This chain joins TRBV12-3 or TRBV12-4 and TRBJ2-7; 9 positions agree with TRBD1. Trimming removed 5 bases from V and 7 bases from J; junction bases left unmatched: 9. The CDR3 contains 14 residues. CDR3 loop: CASSPGTGNREQYF. Here the CDR3 DNA reads TGTGCCAGCAGTCCCGGGACAGGGAATAGGGAGCAGTACTTC.

A few counts support this clonotype. The chain recombines TRBV28 with TRBJ1-4; no clear D. Germline loops: CDR1 MDHEN, CDR2 SYDVKM. The V end lost 5 bases, the J end lost 2 bases, and 9 bases lay between the germline ends. This CDR3 spans 14 amino acids. CDR3 region: CASSLHSTNEKLFF. CDR3 DNA sequence: TGTGCCAGCAGTCTACATTCGACTAATGAAAAACTGTTTTTT.

This chain connects TRBV11-2 to TRBJ1-1; D perhaps matches TRBD1 (5 bases). The CDR3 is 12 residues long. The V and J ends lost 11 bases and 3 bases respectively, with 13 bases between them. CDR1 is SGHAT and CDR2 is FQNNGV in the germline V gene. The CDR3 DNA follows: TGTGCCTACAGGAATTGGGACACTGAAGCTTTCTTT. Amino acids: CAYRNWDTEAFF. Full variable domain (rest looked up from reference TRBV11-2 and TRBJ1-1): EAGVAQSPRYKIIEKRQSVAFWCNPISGHATLYWYQQILGQGPKLLIQFQNNGVVDDSQLPKDRFSAERLKGVDSTLKIQPAKLEDSAVYLCAYRNWDTEAFFGQGTRLTVV.

V and J are TRBV19 and TRBJ2-6; D is undetermined. The CDR3 length is 15 residues. The germline V gene encodes CDR1 LNHDA and CDR2 SQIVND (reference sequence). With 4 bases removed from V and 4 bases from J, the gap between germline ends came to 11 bases. The CDR3 reads CASSTKETGANVLTF. CDR3 in DNA: TGTGCCAGTAGTACCAAGGAAACGGGGGCCAACGTCCTGACTTTC.

The J gene is TRBJ2-5, the V gene TRBV5-1; D possibly uses TRBD1 or TRBD2 (5 bases each). CDR1 and CDR2 from the germline V gene are SGHRS and YFSETQ. This CDR3 has 11 residues. V dropped 4 bases and J dropped 5 bases, with 6 bases sitting between them. The CDR3 loop reads CASSGDETQYF. In DNA, the CDR3 is TGCGCCAGCAGCGGGGACGAGACCCAGTACTTC. The variable domain in full, with the rest retrieved from reference TRBV5-1 and TRBJ2-5, is KAGVTQTPRYLIKTRGQQVTLSCSPISGHRSVSWYQQTPGQGLQFLFEYFSETQRNKGNFPGRFSGRQFSNSRSEMNVSTLELGDSALYLCASSGDETQYFGPGTRLLVL.

This clonotype was observed a handful of times. This chain joins TRBV9 and TRBJ1-2; D remains unclear. Germline values: CDR1 SGDLS, CDR2 YYNGEE. Trimming left V 5 bases short and J 4 bases short, with 21 bases between. This CDR3 is 16 amino acids long. The CDR3 DNA reads as TGTGCCAGCAGTCTCTCTGCTTCGGGCAGGAGCTATGGCTACACCTTC. This gives the protein CASSLSASGRSYGYTF.

This clonotype was counted only a few times. The chain couples TRBV7-2 to TRBJ1-4, with D unclear. The germline V gene encodes CDR1 SGHTA and CDR2 FQGNSA. Trimming removed 4 bases from V and 7 bases from J, with 10 bases in between. This CDR3 spans 13 amino acids. DNA of the CDR3: TGTGCCAGCAGCTCTCTGGGCAGTGAAAAACTGTTTTTT. It translates to CASSSLGSEKLFF.

In this sample, this clonotype turned up a few times. V and J are TRBV5-4 and TRBJ2-1, with D tentatively TRBD2 (5 bases). The CDR3 runs to 15 residues. V was cut by 4 bases and J by 5 bases, with 16 bases left in between. The germline V gene has CDR1 SGHNT and CDR2 YYREEE (reference sequence). CDR3 coding DNA: TGTGCCAGCAGCCCTGTGATTCTAGCTAACAATGAGCAGTTCTTC. Translating gives CASSPVILANNEQFF.

The chain carries TRBV27 and TRBJ1-2; TRBD1 matches 8 bases. V lost 4 bases to trimming and J lost 10 bases; unmatched junction nucleotides: 8. This CDR3 has 13 amino acids. CDR1 and CDR2 (germline): MNHEY, SMNVEV (reference sequence). The CDR3 loop reads CASSSGTGFSYTF. As DNA, the CDR3 is TGTGCCAGCAGTTCAGGGACAGGTTTCTCCTACACCTTC.

This clonotype occurred a few times. The chain's CDR3 is CASSFGTGGEQYF. The CDR3 DNA reads TGTGCCAGCAGTTTTGGGACAGGGGGCGAGCAGTACTTC. The rearrangement links TRBV27 to TRBJ2-7, with TRBD1 matching 11 bases. The CDR3 sequence is 13 residues long. Germline V gene lookup returns CDR1 MNHEY and CDR2 SMNVEV (reference sequence). V gave up 3 bases and J gave up 6 bases; unmatched junction bases: 1.

This clonotype has only a few counts. The chain links TRBV29-1 to TRBJ2-7, with D perhaps matching TRBD1 or TRBD2 (7 bases each). Per the germline V gene, CDR1 is SQVTM and CDR2 is ANQGSEA. The CDR3 loop spans 16 amino acids. Trimming took off 6 bases at V and 0 bases at J, with 21 bases between the two ends. CDR3 residues: CSVSSSGGAYSYEQYF. The CDR3 DNA is TGCAGCGTCTCTTCCTCAGGGGGGGCGTACTCCTACGAGCAGTACTTC.

The chain employs TRBV5-1 and TRBJ2-2; D assignment may be TRBD1 or TRBD2 (5 bases each). CDR3 size: 15 residues. The ends were cut back, 2 bases at V and 0 bases at J, with 8 bases in the middle. Looked up from germline, CDR1 is SGHRS and CDR2 is YFSETQ. CDR3 protein: CASSLGDANTGELFF. In DNA form, the CDR3 reads TGCGCCAGCAGCTTAGGGGACGCGAACACCGGGGAGCTGTTTTTT. The variable domain in full, with the rest retrieved from reference TRBV5-1 and TRBJ2-2, is KAGVTQTPRYLIKTRGQQVTLSCSPISGHRSVSWYQQTPGQGLQFLFEYFSETQRNKGNFPGRFSGRQFSNSRSEMNVSTLELGDSALYLCASSLGDANTGELFFGEGSRLTVL.

The J gene is TRBJ2-5, the V gene TRBV12-3 or TRBV12-4, with D possibly matching TRBD1 (5 bases). The CDR3 runs to 14 residues. Trimming removed 4 bases at V and 3 bases at J, with 12 bases between. The CDR3 nucleotides read TGTGCCAGCAGTTGGCGTCAGGGTAAAGAGACCCAGTACTTC. Translating gives CASSWRQGKETQYF.

This clonotype was detected only a few times. The chain uses TRBV7-9 and TRBJ2-7; 10 nucleotides agree with TRBD1. Germline V CDR1 and CDR2: SEHNR, FQNEAQ (reference sequence). J was trimmed by 2 bases and V by 5 bases; bases with no gene match: 6. This CDR3 is 15 amino acids long. The CDR3 region has the DNA TGTGCCAGCAGCCCCACAGGACAGGGGGCCTACGAGCAGTACTTC. The encoded protein is CASSPTGQGAYEQYF.

The rearrangement links TRBV5-1 to TRBJ2-3, with 7 bases lining up with TRBD1. The CDR3 runs to 15 residues. V lost 4 bases to trimming and J lost 2 bases; unmatched junction nucleotides: 7. The germline V gene encodes CDR1 SGHRS and CDR2 YFSETQ. The CDR3 region has the DNA TGCGCCAGCAGCCCTCCCGGGACAGTCACAGATACGCAGTATTTT. It yields the protein CASSPPGTVTDTQYF.

There are a few counts of this clonotype. The chain joins TRBV2 to TRBJ1-4, with D maybe TRBD1 (6 bases). The germline V and J ends were trimmed by 5 bases and 2 bases, with 9 bases remaining between them. The CDR3 has 14 amino acids. Germline V gene sequence: CDR1 SNHLY, CDR2 FYNNEI. The CDR3 reads CASSLQGTNEKLFF. The CDR3 coding sequence is TGTGCCAGCAGTTTACAGGGCACTAATGAAAAACTGTTTTTT.

V and J are TRBV5-1 and TRBJ2-2; 7 nucleotides align to TRBD2. Looked up from germline, CDR1 is SGHRS and CDR2 is YFSETQ. With 1 base clipped from V and 1 base from J, the junction kept 4 bases outside the gene matches. The CDR3 has 16 amino acids. CDR3 in DNA: TGCGCCAGCAGCTTGTATGCGGGAGAGAACACCGGGGAGCTGTTTTTT. Its translation: CASSLYAGENTGELFF.